This T cell receptor beta chain was sequenced for a study of T cell changes during pregnancy in multiple sclerosis. TCRdb keeps only in-frame clones here, not all; method: immunoSEQ multiplex PCR. The table has tens of thousands of clones, 85% to 95% seen once. V shed 6 bases and J 4 bases; nucleotides not matched to a gene: 8. Looked up from germline, CDR1 is SGHAT and CDR2 is FQDESV (reference sequence). The CDR3 covers 14 residues. This sequence joins TRBV11-1 and TRBJ2-7; 8 nucleotides line up with TRBD2. The source of this sequence is a female donor with multiple sclerosis, enrolled in a pregnancy study. The sample here was peripheral blood, taken before pregnancy. The CDR3 DNA reads as TGTGCCAGCAGAAATCCGGGACTAGGATACGAGCAGTACTTC. As protein: CASRNPGLGYEQYF. The variable domain in full, completed from reference TRBV11-1 and TRBJ2-7, reads EAEVAQSPRYKITEKSQAVAFWCDPISGHATLYWYRQILGQGPELLVQFQDESVVDDSQLPKDRFSAERLKGVDSTLKIQPAELGDSAMYLCASRNPGLGYEQYFGPGTRLTVT.